This TCR beta chain derives from a study of beta chain features in type 1 diabetes (dated by TCRdb to 2017 to 2018). About the investigation overall: Mean age, gender distribution, total cell number and subset yield did not differ between patients and healthy donors. A total of 85 million to 140 million sorted cells were examined across all samples, and a strong correlation was observed between cell number per subset and RNA yield. Whereas all 30 or so donors provided naive and central memory subsets, regulatory and stem cell-like memory subsets were isolated from just 8 patients and roughly eight healthy donors. The study compared the TCRB repertoires of sorted circulating CD4+ T cell subsets in recently diagnosed type 1 diabetes patients with those in matched healthy donors.

This clone was counted a single time. No antigen is known for it. Base qualities are not recorded, but no much larger clone differs from it by a single base. Each donor gave one peripheral blood draw, about 110 mL on average, collected into heparinised tubes. Naive, central memory, regulatory and stem cell-like memory CD4+ T cells were sorted on a BD FACSAria II using a panel including CD45RO, CCR7, CD25, CD127, CD95 and CD27. Purity was above 98% for every sorted population. Right away, PBMCs were isolated by Lymphoprep density gradient centrifugation and were stained directly, with no culture step. To minimize batch effects, samples were stained and sorted in pairs, one healthy donor with one patient per experiment. The entire amount of isolated RNA was reverse transcribed using the High Capacity cDNA Reverse Transcription Kit, so the sequenced TCRB transcripts were expressed ones. Deep immunoSEQ sequencing was performed on naive, central memory and regulatory T cell samples, with an average of around 3.5 million total reads per sample. After sorted cells were lysed in RLT buffer, RNA was extracted with DNase-treated RNeasy Micro or Mini kits, with the choice depending on cell number. Each cell subset was processed separately to prevent cross-contamination, with patient and healthy donor samples processed together. The immunoSEQ multiplex PCR was used to amplify TCRB sequences from cDNA, yielding 87-bp fragments that span the CDR3 region. Amplicons were sequenced on the Illumina HiSeq platform. Processing in the source paper ran as follows. Synthetic template baselines were used to correct PCR bias computationally, reads within Hamming distance 2 were collapsed together, and singletons that could not be merged were discarded. Reads were aligned to IMGT to assign V, D and J genes, CDR3 length, and insertions or deletions at six rearrangement sites. Within each subset, clonotype counts were normalized to the number of sorted cells before true diversity and Gini coefficients were calculated with the tcR R package. Repertoire sharing was quantified using the overlap coefficient calculated on TCRB nucleotide sequences. Out-of-frame TCRB sequences from naive cells were analyzed as a proxy for the pre-selection repertoire. Sourced from immuneACCESS, this table was stored by TCRdb with only in-frame sequences that have V and J called. A share of the clones is absent; for the studies checked, an unresolved V gene accounts for under half, and the remainder has no known explanation. V, J and clone size derive from that table, while D and trimming were established from the DNA sequence. This sample comprises some 280,000 clones, more than 13% of them detected only once. Over 0.015% of the sample goes to the ten largest clones.

Study-wide findings and limitations: Type 1 diabetes patients showed a moderate but significant shortening of TCRB CDR3 length in all four CD4+ subsets. Because cDNA rather than genomic DNA was sequenced, highly expressing activated cells could have been over-represented, although no difference in activation and CD3 levels was found between groups. Because small numbers of individuals were included in the HLA sub-analyses, any influence of HLA type on TCRB rearrangement was left unresolved. The naive, central memory and regulatory TCRB repertoires appeared to resemble one another more closely among patients than among healthy donors. At VDJ recombination sites, patients with type 1 diabetes made fewer insertions and deleted more nucleotides, a pattern implying thymic rearrangement abnormalities. Shorter templates might be favored by PCR, yet because patient and control samples were amplified and corrected together, any such skew would affect both groups equally.

The receptor's source is a man aged 25 to 40 with type 1 diabetes. Source material: naive CD4+ T cells from blood. The label giving this sample's cell subset or site can be read as: true naive CD4+ T cells.

The DNA reads TGTGCCCAACGGAGGGAGGGGGAAACCAATCAGCCCCAGCATTTT. It is translated as CAQRREGETNQPQHF. Here the chain combines TRBV10-3 and TRBJ1-5; 6 matching bases give a weak D call of TRBD1. From a lookup of the germline V gene, CDR1 and CDR2 are ENHRY and SYGVKD. Counted from cysteine to phenylalanine, this CDR3 has 15 amino acids. The DNA shown is the 45-base CDR3, in frame from base 1. Trimming removed 11 bases from V and 3 bases from J, leaving 20 bases between the germline ends.